This TCR beta chain was observed in a study of cytomegalovirus exposure and HLA in healthy donors. 13 Jbeta primers and 60 Vbeta primers were used for the PCR. The method was immunoSEQ multiplex PCR; TCRdb's version includes in-frame clones alone and lacks a portion of them. The table lists more than 95,000 clones, about 84% of them singletons. Findings and caveats of the study: Reported results showed that the classifier diagnosed cytomegalovirus status with high specificity and sensitivity.

CDR1 is SSHAT, CDR2 FNYEAQ, per germline (reference sequence). The CDR3 consists of 19 residues. On this clone itself: The antigen remains undetermined. One end of the junction is discordant with germline, which a read error may explain.

Healthy bone marrow donors made up the donor group. The clonotype originates from a man aged 35 to 55 in good health and CMV-seronegative. Sequencing was performed on PBMCs. The rearrangement uses TRBV7-7 and TRBJ1-3, with D possibly TRBD1 on 6 matching bases. The DNA for the CDR3 is TGTGCTAGCAGCCCCTTAACACCTCAGGGGATCCTCTCTGGAAACACCATATATTTT. Protein product: CASSPLTPQGILSGNTIYF.